This TCR beta chain was profiled in a study of cytomegalovirus exposure and HLA in healthy donors. Findings of the study overall: Within an earlier analysis, most TCR beta V segments proved productive either about 87% or about 30% of the time. Rare sequences made up most TCRs, while some public TCRs were found in many donors.

Regarding this clone: Its antigen is unknown.

In the PCR, 60 Vbeta and 13 Jbeta primers were used. Method: immunoSEQ multiplex PCR; TCRdb's copy keeps in-frame clones and lacks some. The sample has fewer than 60,000 clones. The material sequenced was PBMCs. This clonotype was sampled from a woman in her twenties or thirties in good health and CMV-seropositive.

The CDR3 sequence is CASRLTSGGDNEQFF. The CDR3, as DNA: TGTGCCAGCAGACTTACTAGCGGGGGGGACAATGAGCAGTTCTTC. The rearrangement joins TRBV6-1 to TRBJ2-1, with 13 positions matching TRBD2. V was clipped by 6 bases and J by 5 bases; unmatched bases: 4. The CDR3 contains 15 residues. Germline V CDR1 and CDR2: MNHNS, SASEGT.